This T cell receptor beta chain is drawn from a study of shared T cell receptors in the human thymus. The CDR3 totals 17 residues. Per the germline V gene, CDR1 is MGHDK and CDR2 is SYGVNS. Trimming left V 7 bases short and J 1 base short, with 22 bases between. The assay was immunoSEQ multiplex PCR, and TCRdb's table has in-frame clones only and misses some. Here the sample spans about 730,000 clones, approximately 83% being singletons. This sample also belongs to another study, concerning human thymus T cells. Per that paper: Donors were healthy Finnish infants having corrective surgery for congenital heart defects. The study used thymus tissue resected during corrective heart surgery. V and J gene usage appeared biased in thymic and blood repertoires. Related research has reported that thymic repertoires overlap highly among unrelated individuals.

This chain links TRBV25-1 with TRBJ1-1; D is unclear. Sequenced: thymocytes. The receptor's source is a girl less than two years old with a congenital heart defect. The CDR3 region has the DNA TGTGCCAGCACCGAGGGCGGCTACCCGGAAGGGAACACTGAAGCTTTCTTT. Its translation is CASTEGGYPEGNTEAFF. Supplemented by reference TRBV25-1 and TRBJ1-1, the full variable domain reads EADIYQTPRYLVIGTGKKITLECSQTMGHDKMYWYQQDPGMELHLIHYSYGVNSTEKGDLSSESTVSRIRTEHFPLTLESARPSHTSQYLCASTEGGYPEGNTEAFFGQGTRLTVV.